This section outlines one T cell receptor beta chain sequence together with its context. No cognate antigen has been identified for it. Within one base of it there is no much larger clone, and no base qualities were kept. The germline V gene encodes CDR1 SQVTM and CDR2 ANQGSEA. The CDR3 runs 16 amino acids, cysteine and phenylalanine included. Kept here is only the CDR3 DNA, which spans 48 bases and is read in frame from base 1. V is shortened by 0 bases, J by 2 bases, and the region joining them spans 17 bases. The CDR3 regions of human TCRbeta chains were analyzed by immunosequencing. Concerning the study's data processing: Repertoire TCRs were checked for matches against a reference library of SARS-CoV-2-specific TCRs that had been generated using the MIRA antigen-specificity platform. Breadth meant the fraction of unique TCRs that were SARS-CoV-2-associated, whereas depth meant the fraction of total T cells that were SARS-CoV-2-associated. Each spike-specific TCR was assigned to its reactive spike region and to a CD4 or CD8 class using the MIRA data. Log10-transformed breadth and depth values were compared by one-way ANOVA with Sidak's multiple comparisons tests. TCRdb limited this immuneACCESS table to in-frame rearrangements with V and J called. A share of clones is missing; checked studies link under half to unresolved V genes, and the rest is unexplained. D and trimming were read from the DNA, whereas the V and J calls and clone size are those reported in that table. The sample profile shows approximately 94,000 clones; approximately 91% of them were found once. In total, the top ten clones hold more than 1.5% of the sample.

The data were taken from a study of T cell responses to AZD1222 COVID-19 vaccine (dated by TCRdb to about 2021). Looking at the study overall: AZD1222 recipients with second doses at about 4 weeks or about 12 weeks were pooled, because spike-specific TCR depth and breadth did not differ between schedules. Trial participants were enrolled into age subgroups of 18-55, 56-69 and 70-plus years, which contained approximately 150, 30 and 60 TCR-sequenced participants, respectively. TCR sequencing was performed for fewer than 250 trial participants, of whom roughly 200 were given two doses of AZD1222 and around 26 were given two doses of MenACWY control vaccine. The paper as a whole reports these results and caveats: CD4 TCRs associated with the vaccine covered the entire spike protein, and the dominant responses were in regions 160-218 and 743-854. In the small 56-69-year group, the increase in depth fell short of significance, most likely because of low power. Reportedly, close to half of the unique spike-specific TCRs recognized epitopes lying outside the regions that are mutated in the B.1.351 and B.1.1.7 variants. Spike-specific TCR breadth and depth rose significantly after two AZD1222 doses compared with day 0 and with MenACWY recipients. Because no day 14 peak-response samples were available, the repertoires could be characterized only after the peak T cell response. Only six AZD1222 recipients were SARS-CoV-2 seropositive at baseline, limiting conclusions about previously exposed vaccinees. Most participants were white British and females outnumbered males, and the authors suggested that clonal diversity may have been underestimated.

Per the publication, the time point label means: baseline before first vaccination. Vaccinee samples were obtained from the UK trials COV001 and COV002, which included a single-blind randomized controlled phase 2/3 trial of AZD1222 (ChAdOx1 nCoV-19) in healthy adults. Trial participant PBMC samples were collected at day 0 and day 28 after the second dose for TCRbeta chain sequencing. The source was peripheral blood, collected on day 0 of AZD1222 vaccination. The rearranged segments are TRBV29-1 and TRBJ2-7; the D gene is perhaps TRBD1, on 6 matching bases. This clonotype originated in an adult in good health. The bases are TGCAGCGTTGAAGATGGGGGCATGAGAGGGACCTACGAGCAGTACTTC. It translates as CSVEDGGMRGTYEQYF.